This T cell receptor (beta chain) was identified in a study of blood T cells in healthy people across ages. A second PCR of 7 to 11 cycles used a sample-barcoded 5' primer and a J-beta primer mix. Individual samples furnished no less than 2.5 million CDR3-containing paired-end reads apiece. In TCRdb, the 5' RACE reads were re-called with MiXCR into one record per CDR3 protein. Of about 1,500,000 distinct CDR3 sequences in the sample, roughly 40% were seen once. The germline gives CDR1 MNHEY, CDR2 SMNVEV (reference sequence). Trimming at V came to 2 bases and at J to 0 bases, leaving 6 bases not matched to a gene. The CDR3 spans 16 residues. Overall study findings and caveats: Measured against age, TCR beta diversity per million T cells decreased in a roughly linear manner. The study found TCR beta diversity correlated strongly with naive T cell percentage. Since the PBMCs were unsorted, naive and antigen-experienced cells could not be conclusively compared.

On this clonotype itself: What it binds is unknown.

The sample consisted of blood. J is TRBJ2-7 and V is TRBV27, with TRBD2 identical over 8 bases. The receptor's source is a woman aged 18-29 years in good health. The CDR3 is CASSLVGSGVSYEQYF. The CDR3 DNA is TGTGCCAGCAGTTTAGTGGGTAGCGGGGTCTCCTACGAGCAGTACTTC.